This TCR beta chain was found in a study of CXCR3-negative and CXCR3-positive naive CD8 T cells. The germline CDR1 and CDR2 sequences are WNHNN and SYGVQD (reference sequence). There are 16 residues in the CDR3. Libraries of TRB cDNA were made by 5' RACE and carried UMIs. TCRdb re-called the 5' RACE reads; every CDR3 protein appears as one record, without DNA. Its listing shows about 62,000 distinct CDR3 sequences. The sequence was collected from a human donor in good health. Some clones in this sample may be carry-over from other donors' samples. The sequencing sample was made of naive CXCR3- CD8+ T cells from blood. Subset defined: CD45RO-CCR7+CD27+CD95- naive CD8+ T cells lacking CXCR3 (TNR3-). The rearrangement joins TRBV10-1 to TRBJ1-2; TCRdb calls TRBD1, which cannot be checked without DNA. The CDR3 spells CASSESGQGTNYGYTF.